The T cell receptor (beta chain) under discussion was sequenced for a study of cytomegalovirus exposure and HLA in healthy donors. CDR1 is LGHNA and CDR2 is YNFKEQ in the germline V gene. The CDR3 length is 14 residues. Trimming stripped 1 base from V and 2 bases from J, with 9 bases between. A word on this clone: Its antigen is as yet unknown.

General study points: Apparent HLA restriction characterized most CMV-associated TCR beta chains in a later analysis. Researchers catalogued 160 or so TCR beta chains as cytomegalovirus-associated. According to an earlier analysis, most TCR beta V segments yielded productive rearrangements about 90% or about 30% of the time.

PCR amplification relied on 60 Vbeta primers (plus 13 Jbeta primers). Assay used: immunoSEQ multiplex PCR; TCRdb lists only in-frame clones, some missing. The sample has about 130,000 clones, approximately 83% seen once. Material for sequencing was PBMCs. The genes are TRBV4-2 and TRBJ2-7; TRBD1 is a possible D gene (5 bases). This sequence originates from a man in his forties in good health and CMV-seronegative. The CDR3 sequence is CASSQGQLTYEQYF. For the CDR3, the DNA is TGTGCCAGCAGCCAAGGACAGCTAACCTACGAGCAGTACTTC.